These 17 T cell receptor beta chains came from one sample sequenced in a study of blood T cells in healthy people across ages. A second PCR, run for about 7 to 12 cycles, used a sample-barcoded 5' primer plus a J-beta primer mix. TCRdb re-derived calls from the 5' RACE reads in MiXCR, one entry per CDR3 protein. Of 1.5 million to 2 million distinct CDR3 sequences in the sample, approximately 30% are singletons; the top ten hold more than 6%. The sequenced material came from blood. The receptors shown here come from a woman between 25 and 40 years old in good health.

The chain is built from TRBV9 and TRBJ1-6; D unclear. V lost 0 bases, J lost 10 bases, and 14 bases lay in between. The CDR3 runs 15 residues. Germline CDR1 SGDLS, CDR2 YYNGEE. The CDR3 loop is CASSVDGDGGSPLHF. The CDR3, as DNA: TGTGCCAGCAGCGTAGACGGGGATGGTGGATCACCCCTCCACTTT. The full variable domain, rest sourced from reference TRBV9 and TRBJ1-6, is DSGVTQTPKHLITATGQRVTLRCSPRSGDLSVYWYQQSLDQGLQFLIQYYNGEERAKGNILERFSAQQFPDLHSELNLSSLELGDSALYFCASSVDGDGGSPLHFGNGTRLTVT.

Note on this clonotype: Because it lacks the conserved phenylalanine or tryptophan at the end, this CDR3 is likely a read error. The gene calls are TRBV20-1 and TRBJ2-2; 7 positions match TRBD1. The CDR3 covers 14 residues. From germline, CDR1 is DFQATT and CDR2 SNEGSKA (reference sequence). Trimming removed 0 bases from V and 7 bases from J; junction bases left unmatched: 5. The CDR3 DNA is TGCAGTGCTAGAGATCAGGGGGAAGTCGGGGAGCTGTTTGTT. Amino acids: CSARDQGEVGELFV.

This chain uses TRBV6-5 with TRBJ2-3, with 7 bases lining up with TRBD2. Germline assignment: CDR1 MNHEY and CDR2 SVGAGI. The CDR3 extends over 17 amino acids. V lost 0 bases to trimming and J lost 1 base; unmatched junction nucleotides: 7. The CDR3 nucleotides read TGTGCCAGCAGTTACTCAGGCGGGGGAAGGGGCACAGATACGCAGTATTTT. It yields the protein CASSYSGGGRGTDTQYF.

This clonotype was detected only a few times. The chain joins TRBV5-1 to TRBJ2-1, with 7 bases matching TRBD1. The CDR3 is made up of 15 amino acids. Germline CDR1 reads SGHRS; CDR2 reads YFSETQ. Trimming took 0 bases from V and 4 from J; bases not matched to a gene: 4. The CDR3 DNA reads TGCGCCAGCAGCTTGGAAGGGACAGAATACAATGAGCAGTTCTTC. Residues: CASSLEGTEYNEQFF. The entire variable domain, with the rest obtained from reference TRBV5-1 and TRBJ2-1, is as follows: KAGVTQTPRYLIKTRGQQVTLSCSPISGHRSVSWYQQTPGQGLQFLFEYFSETQRNKGNFPGRFSGRQFSNSRSEMNVSTLELGDSALYLCASSLEGTEYNEQFFGPGTRLTVL.

The rearrangement links TRBV9 to TRBJ2-2; 14 bases are a match to TRBD2. CDR1 and CDR2 from the germline V gene are SGDLS and YYNGEE. With V trimmed by 5 bases and J by 4 bases, 4 bases remained unmatched. This CDR3 is 16 amino acids long. Written as DNA, the CDR3 is TGTGCCAGCAGTGGACTAGCGGGAGGCTCCACCGGGGAGCTGTTTTTT. Translation: CASSGLAGGSTGELFF.

This chain's CDR3 is CATAAADSGANVLTF. CDR3 bases: TGTGCCACGGCGGCGGCGGACTCTGGGGCCAACGTCCTGACTTTC. This chain links TRBV28 with TRBJ2-6; D call uncertain. The CDR3 totals 15 residues. Trimming took off 10 bases at V and 0 bases at J, with 13 bases between the two ends. The V gene's germline CDR1 is MDHEN and CDR2 SYDVKM.

The sample holds a few counts of this clonotype. The chain joins TRBV11-2 to TRBJ1-2; D gene ambiguous. Germline lookup yields CDR1 SGHAT and CDR2 FQNNGV. This CDR3 spans 13 amino acids. The ends were cut back, 6 bases at V and 4 bases at J, with 12 bases in the middle. This CDR3 is CASSPGACYGYTF. CDR3 bases: TGTGCCAGCAGTCCGGGCGCCTGCTATGGCTACACCTTC.

As regards this clonotype: With a much larger clone just one base away, this may be a read error. V usage is TRBV20-1 and J usage is TRBJ2-7, with D possibly TRBD1 on 5 matching bases. Looked up from germline, CDR1 is DFQATT and CDR2 is SNEGSKA (reference sequence). The CDR3 runs 11 residues. The CDR3 DNA is TGCAGGGCTAAGACAGCCTACGAGCAGTACTTC. Protein sequence: CRAKTAYEQYF.

This clonotype was detected many times. The chain combines TRBV10-2 with TRBJ2-7, with 11 bases lining up with TRBD1. With V trimmed by 6 bases and J by 6 bases, 4 bases remained unmatched. Germline assignment: CDR1 WSHSY and CDR2 SAAADI. The CDR3 is 13 amino acids. The DNA for the CDR3 is TGCGCCAGCAGACCGGGACAGGGGGGCGAGCAGTACTTC. This codes for CASRPGQGGEQYF.

The V gene is TRBV6-6, the J gene TRBJ1-4; D ambiguous. Germline loops: CDR1 MNHNY, CDR2 SVGAGI (reference sequence). The CDR3 runs to 13 residues. Trimming stripped 7 bases from V and 6 bases from J, with 12 bases between. CDR3 sequence: CASIGGRDEKLFF. Here the CDR3 DNA reads TGTGCCAGCATCGGCGGTCGGGATGAAAAACTGTTTTTT.

The J gene is TRBJ2-7, the V gene TRBV7-2; D is undetermined. V dropped 5 bases and J dropped 3 bases, with 17 bases sitting between them. From germline, CDR1 is SGHTA and CDR2 FQGNSA. This CDR3 has 15 residues. CDR3 residues: CASSIGNSDLYEQYF. As DNA, the CDR3 is TGTGCCAGCAGCATTGGGAACTCGGACCTCTACGAGCAGTACTTC.

This chain uses TRBV4-3 with TRBJ1-1; the D gene is possibly TRBD1 (5 bases). The germline V gene has CDR1 LGHNA and CDR2 YSLEER. The CDR3 length is 14 residues. The V end was cut by 0 bases, the J end by 4 bases, with 9 bases between. The CDR3 sequence is CASSQDGRGTEAFF. The DNA of the CDR3 is TGCGCCAGCAGCCAAGATGGGAGGGGCACTGAAGCTTTCTTT.

This clonotype was seen a handful of times. One end of the junction does not line up with germline, which may come from a read error. The chain recombines TRBV10-3 with TRBJ2-7, with 12 positions matching TRBD2. The CDR3 spans 14 residues. Germline CDR1 is ENHRY and CDR2 is SYGVKD. The CDR3 region is CTIRGLAGSYEQYF. DNA of the CDR3: TGTACCATCAGGGGACTAGCGGGCTCCTACGAGCAGTACTTC.

The chain couples TRBV20-1 to TRBJ2-2, with 9 bases matching TRBD1. With 3 bases clipped from V and 5 bases from J, the junction kept 10 bases outside the gene matches. The CDR3 covers 16 residues. Germline CDR1 and CDR2: DFQATT and SNEGSKA (reference sequence). CDR3 sequence reads: CSARETGTGKTGELFF. The CDR3, as DNA: TGCAGTGCTAGGGAGACCGGGACAGGGAAAACCGGGGAGCTGTTTTTT.

The chain has TRBV7-2 and TRBJ2-1, with D perhaps TRBD1 (6 bases). With 5 bases removed from V and 8 bases from J, the gap between germline ends came to 10 bases. Germline V gives CDR1 SGHTA, CDR2 FQGNSA. There are 12 residues in the CDR3. The CDR3 sequence is CASSRNRDEQFF. CDR3 DNA: TGTGCCAGCAGCCGTAACAGGGATGAGCAGTTCTTC.

V and J are TRBV7-8 and TRBJ2-7; 10 bases line up with TRBD2. TRBJ2-5 matches the DNA end more closely, so the J call is doubtful. The CDR3 is 15 residues long. Germline V gene data show CDR1 as SGHVS and CDR2 as FQNEAQ. CDR3 nucleotide sequence: TGTGCCAGCAGCATTAGCGGGGGGATCCCGGTGACCCAGTACTTC. It encodes CASSISGGIPVTQYF.

The sample holds a few counts of this clonotype. V usage is TRBV28 and J usage is TRBJ2-5, with 9 bases aligning to TRBD2. The CDR3 extends over 15 amino acids. With V trimmed by 4 bases and J by 2 bases, 5 bases remained unmatched. Germline V gives CDR1 MDHEN, CDR2 SYDVKM. CDR3 amino acids: CASSSVAGEQETQYF. The CDR3 DNA follows: TGTGCCAGCAGTTCGGTAGCGGGGGAGCAAGAGACCCAGTACTTC.